These 24 T cell receptor beta chains came from one sample sequenced in a study of healthy donors' naive CD4 and CD8 T cells. Each TCR library used 400 to 600 ng of total RNA and a linear amplification protocol. TCRdb used MiXCR to reprocess the reads, holding one entry per CDR3 protein. Of about 180,000 distinct CDR3 sequences in the sample, under 85% are singletons; the top ten hold roughly 2.3%. Sequenced: naive CD4+ and CD8+ T cells sorted from blood, pooled from several donors. The receptor source for this set is a pool of human donors in good health; the sample pools cells from several healthy donors.

This sequence joins TRBV29-1 and TRBJ2-1; D remains unclear. The CDR3 extends over 15 amino acids. Trimming left V 4 bases short and J 7 bases short, with 20 bases between. Germline V lookup: CDR1 SQVTM, CDR2 ANQGSEA. The CDR3 loop is CSVAPDRLPRNEQFF. The CDR3 bases are TGCAGCGTTGCCCCTGACCGCCTCCCCAGGAATGAGCAGTTCTTC.

The chain couples TRBV29-1 to TRBJ2-1; 9 nucleotides align to TRBD2. Per the germline V gene, CDR1 is SQVTM and CDR2 is ANQGSEA. CDR3 length: 14 residues. With 4 bases clipped from V and 0 bases from J, the junction kept 1 base outside the gene matches. The CDR3 reads CSVGREGSYNEQFF. Written as DNA, the CDR3 is TGCAGCGTTGGGCGGGAGGGCTCCTACAATGAGCAGTTCTTC.

The V call is TRBV29-1, the J call TRBJ2-7; 8 nucleotides align to TRBD1. After removal of 4 bases from V and 2 bases from J, the junction contained 4 bases not matched to a gene. This CDR3 comprises 13 residues. CDR1 is SQVTM and CDR2 is ANQGSEA in the germline V gene. The CDR3 is CSVVIQGAYEQYF. CDR3 bases: TGCAGCGTTGTAATACAGGGGGCCTACGAGCAGTACTTC.

The sample holds a few counts of this clonotype. V usage is TRBV29-1 and J usage is TRBJ2-6, with D unresolved. Germline CDR1 and CDR2: SQVTM and ANQGSEA. This CDR3 spans 14 amino acids. Trimming pared 1 base from V and 0 bases from J, leaving 4 bases between. CDR3 residues: CSVEGRSGANVLTF. The DNA of the CDR3 is TGCAGCGTTGAAGGCCGCTCTGGGGCCAACGTCCTGACTTTC. The complete variable domain, with remaining parts taken from reference TRBV29-1 and TRBJ2-6, reads SAVISQKPSRDICQRGTSLTIQCQVDSQVTMMFWYRQQPGQSLTLIATANQGSEATYESGFVIDKFPISRPNLTFSTLTVSNMSPEDSSIYLCSVEGRSGANVLTFGAGSRLTVL.

This clonotype came up a few times. The chain links TRBV6-5 to TRBJ2-7; D not resolved. Trimming removed 6 bases at V and 4 bases at J, with 10 bases between. The CDR3 has 12 residues. Germline-derived CDR1 and CDR2 are MNHEY and SVGAGI. The CDR3 DNA reads as TGTGCCAGCAGCCCCGTGGGTTACGAGCAGTACTTC. It yields the protein CASSPVGYEQYF.

The chain couples TRBV6-5 to TRBJ2-7; D gene uncertain. The CDR3 runs 13 residues. The germline V gene has CDR1 MNHEY and CDR2 SVGAGI. V was clipped by 0 bases and J by 6 bases, with 9 bases between them. CDR3: CASSYSPRSEQYF. CDR3 nucleotides: TGTGCCAGCAGTTACTCTCCCCGATCCGAGCAGTACTTC.

The gene calls are TRBV10-3 and TRBJ2-5; no reliable D call. CDR1 ENHRY and CDR2 SYGVKD come from the germline V gene. V was clipped by 0 bases and J by 2 bases, with 7 bases between them. This CDR3 has 14 residues. The CDR3 nucleotides are TGTGCCATCAGTGAGTCTATTGGGCAAGAGACCCAGTACTTC. Translated: CAISESIGQETQYF.

V is TRBV5-1 and J is TRBJ2-1; 11 positions match TRBD2. Germline loops: CDR1 SGHRS, CDR2 YFSETQ. V shed 4 bases, J shed 6 bases, and the junction held 6 bases outside the gene matches. CDR3 length equals 15 residues. The DNA for the CDR3 is TGCGCCAGCAGCCCGGGACTAGCGGATTCCAATGAGCAGTTCTTC. Amino acid sequence: CASSPGLADSNEQFF.

Only a few counts were recorded for this clonotype. The chain uses TRBV29-1 and TRBJ1-2; D is ambiguous. Germline V gene data show CDR1 as SQVTM and CDR2 as ANQGSEA. The CDR3 covers 12 residues. V was trimmed by 8 bases and J by 1 base, leaving 11 bases between them. DNA for the CDR3: TGCAGCTTTCGGCGGATTAACTATGGCTACACCTTC. Its translation: CSFRRINYGYTF.

The chain links TRBV29-1 to TRBJ2-1; D may be TRBD1 (6 bases). Looked up from germline, CDR1 is SQVTM and CDR2 is ANQGSEA. The CDR3 spans 13 residues. Trimming removed 7 bases from V and 4 bases from J, with 14 bases in between. CDR3 amino acids: CSAKDSPYNEQFF. The CDR3 DNA sequence: TGCAGCGCGAAGGACAGCCCGTACAATGAGCAGTTCTTC.

This rearrangement joins TRBV6-5 to TRBJ2-7; 11 nucleotides agree with TRBD2. This CDR3 is built from 14 residues. V shed 6 bases and J 4 bases; nucleotides not matched to a gene: 5. Germline values: CDR1 MNHEY, CDR2 SVGAGI. CDR3 DNA sequence: TGTGCCAGCAGCTCTAGCGGGAGGAATTACGAGCAGTACTTC. Residues: CASSSSGRNYEQYF.

This sequence joins TRBV7-6 and TRBJ2-1, with 9 bases lining up with TRBD2. V was clipped by 5 bases and J by 0 bases; unmatched bases: 14. The germline gives CDR1 SGHVS, CDR2 FNYEAQ. This CDR3 is 19 amino acids long. The CDR3 reads CASSPRGLAGRSSYNEQFF. CDR3 bases: TGTGCCAGCAGCCCAAGAGGGCTAGCGGGGCGTAGCTCCTACAATGAGCAGTTCTTC.

This chain links TRBV24-1 with TRBJ2-1; tentatively, D is TRBD1 (6 bases). There are 15 residues in the CDR3. CDR1 is KGHDR and CDR2 is SFDVKD in the germline V gene. Trimming removed 1 base from V and 7 bases from J, with 13 bases in between. The CDR3, as DNA: TGTGCCACCAGTGATTTAGGGGGTTTGGAGAATGAGCAGTTCTTC. It codes for CATSDLGGLENEQFF.

The J gene is TRBJ2-7, the V gene TRBV5-5, with 9 bases that match TRBD1. Per the germline V gene, CDR1 is SGHKS and CDR2 is YYEKEE (reference sequence). The V segment lost 4 bases and the J segment 3 bases; nucleotides outside the gene matches: 8. The CDR3 runs 15 residues. This CDR3 is CASSVGPTGGYEQYF. Here the CDR3 DNA reads TGTGCCAGCAGCGTGGGTCCGACAGGGGGCTACGAGCAGTACTTC.

The chain links TRBV27 to TRBJ1-5, with D uncertain. The V end was cut by 1 base, the J end by 0 bases, with 7 bases between. CDR3 length: 15 residues. CDR1 is MNHEY and CDR2 is SMNVEV in the germline V gene (reference sequence). The CDR3 DNA is TGTGCCAGCAGTTTATGGGGATATAGCAATCAGCCCCAGCATTTT. Protein: CASSLWGYSNQPQHF.

This clonotype was detected only a few times. The rearrangement uses TRBV6-6 and TRBJ1-1; D unresolved. Trimming pared 6 bases from V and 0 bases from J, leaving 2 bases between. The CDR3 has 11 residues. The germline CDR1 and CDR2 sequences are MNHNY and SVGAGI (reference sequence). Written as DNA, the CDR3 is TGTGCCAGCAGGATGAACACTGAAGCTTTCTTT. This codes for CASRMNTEAFF.

With respect to this clonotype: One junction end does not reproduce the germline sequence, and a read error may be involved. The chain recombines TRBV12-3 or TRBV12-4 with TRBJ1-1; no clear D. This CDR3 region has 13 residues. The chain's CDR3 is CTSSFGLNTEAFF. CDR3 nucleotide sequence: TGTACCAGCAGTTTTGGTCTGAACACTGAAGCTTTCTTT.

This clonotype was observed a few times. The chain carries TRBV6-2 or TRBV6-3 and TRBJ2-3; maybe TRBD1 (6 bases). The CDR3 is 14 amino acids. Trimming pared 4 bases from V and 5 bases from J, leaving 13 bases between. Germline V gene data show CDR1 as MNHEY and CDR2 as SVGEGT. This chain's CDR3 is CASSLQLRGDTQYF. DNA for the CDR3: TGTGCCAGCAGTTTACAACTCAGGGGAGATACGCAGTATTTT.

This chain uses TRBV12-3 or TRBV12-4 with TRBJ1-5; D is unclear. The V end lost 6 bases, the J end lost 1 base, and 13 bases lay between the germline ends. The length of the CDR3 is 15 residues. The CDR3 spells CASRLGRRSNQPQHF. The CDR3 nucleotides are TGTGCCAGCAGACTAGGGAGAAGGAGCAATCAGCCCCAGCATTTT.

The gene calls are TRBV6-1 and TRBJ2-7; TRBD1 matches 7 bases. Germline CDR1 is MNHNS and CDR2 is SASEGT. After removal of 2 bases from V and 4 bases from J, the junction contained 14 bases not matched to a gene. The CDR3 sequence is 17 residues long. Here the CDR3 DNA reads TGTGCCAGCAGTGAATTGGGGGAGACAGGGTACAATTACGAGCAGTACTTC. Amino acids: CASSELGETGYNYEQYF.

V usage is TRBV29-1 and J usage is TRBJ2-3; 7 bases map to TRBD2. Germline V gives CDR1 SQVTM, CDR2 ANQGSEA. The CDR3 is 13 residues long. V lost 5 bases to trimming and J lost 2 bases; unmatched junction nucleotides: 4. CDR3 DNA sequence: TGCAGCGTTAAGCGGGGTCCCACAGATACGCAGTATTTT. Its translation: CSVKRGPTDTQYF.

The chain couples TRBV19 to TRBJ2-6; TRBD1 matches 7 bases. J gave up 4 bases and V 4 bases, and 7 bases lay outside the gene matches. CDR3 size: 16 residues. The V gene's germline CDR1 is LNHDA and CDR2 SQIVND (reference sequence). The CDR3 coding sequence is TGTGCCAGTAGTACACGTACAGGGGCCGGGGCCAACGTCCTGACTTTC. Its translation is CASSTRTGAGANVLTF.

The chain couples TRBV30 to TRBJ1-6; D remains unclear. V was pared by 1 base and J by 6 bases, with 7 bases between. The germline V gene has CDR1 GTSNPN and CDR2 SVGIG (reference sequence). The CDR3 is 13 residues long. The CDR3 DNA is TGTGCCTGGAGTGACGCCCTTAATTCACCCCTCCACTTT. It is translated as CAWSDALNSPLHF.

The V gene is TRBV5-4, the J gene TRBJ2-7; 7 nucleotides match TRBD2. With 5 bases clipped from V and 2 bases from J, the junction kept 10 bases outside the gene matches. The CDR3 covers 15 residues. Germline CDR1 reads SGHNT; CDR2 reads YYREEE (reference sequence). CDR3 amino acids: CASSFETLAAYEQYF. DNA of the CDR3: TGTGCCAGCAGTTTCGAAACCCTAGCGGCCTACGAGCAGTACTTC.